The TCR beta chain under discussion was sequenced for a study of T cells after yellow fever vaccination. Germline CDR1 and CDR2: SEHNR and FQNEAQ (reference sequence). Trimming took off 1 base at V and 6 bases at J, with 7 bases between the two ends. The CDR3 contains 13 residues. TCRdb reanalysed the 5' RACE reads using MiXCR and keeps one entry per CDR3 protein. Among roughly 250,000 distinct CDR3 sequences listed, roughly 13% were seen once. Sample: CD4+ T cells sorted from PBMCs, taken 45 days after the yellow fever booster vaccination. This receptor was taken from a man aged 25 to 45 who received the YFV17D yellow fever vaccine. This rearrangement joins TRBV7-9 to TRBJ1-5; D not certain. The CDR3 here is CASSLGGLQPQHF. The CDR3 DNA is TGTGCCAGCAGCTTAGGAGGTCTTCAGCCCCAGCATTTT.